The next 19 T cell receptor beta chains were all read from a single sample in a study of blood T cell repertoires in COVID-19. Using immunoSEQ multiplex PCR, the repertoire was profiled, and TCRdb retains in-frame clones only, with some absent. This sample yields 60,000 to 75,000 clones, of which roughly 80% are seen a single time; around 9.7% belongs to the top ten. The sample comprised peripheral blood. These receptors were collected from a woman older than 75 with acute or convalescent COVID-19.

This chain links TRBV3-1 (or the pseudogene TRBV3-2) with TRBJ1-2, with D possibly matching TRBD1 (5 bases). The length of the CDR3 is 15 residues. Germline V gene sequence: CDR1 LGHDT, CDR2 YNNKEL (reference sequence). The V end lost 0 bases, the J end lost 4 bases, and 12 bases lay between the germline ends. CDR3 protein: CASSQDSPGGYGYTF. The CDR3 region has the DNA TGTGCCAGCAGCCAAGATTCGCCCGGGGGCTATGGCTACACCTTC.

The chain links TRBV24-1 to TRBJ2-1; D is ambiguous. The CDR3 spans 13 residues. From germline, CDR1 is KGHDR and CDR2 SFDVKD. V gave up 5 bases and J gave up 10 bases, with 14 bases separating them. CDR3 in DNA: TGTGCCACCAGTGTAGGTAGCTCGGCGGAGCAGTTCTTC. Its translation: CATSVGSSAEQFF.

This clone was seen just once. V is TRBV29-1 and J is TRBJ1-1; D gene ambiguous. This CDR3 has 13 residues. Germline CDR1 SQVTM, CDR2 ANQGSEA. V lost 6 bases and J lost 0, with 11 bases in between. CDR3 DNA: TGCAGCGTGGATGACAAAATGAACACTGAAGCTTTCTTT. Translation: CSVDDKMNTEAFF.

The V and J genes are TRBV16 and TRBJ1-6; unclear D gene. Trimming removed 4 bases at V and 10 bases at J, with 20 bases between. CDR1 and CDR2 (germline): KGHSY, FQNENV. The CDR3 has 16 residues. CDR3 nucleotide sequence: TGTGCCAGCAGCCTCCAAGGAGACGGAGTACGCTCACCCCTCCACTTT. Residues: CASSLQGDGVRSPLHF.

The rearrangement uses TRBV5-1 and TRBJ2-3; D gene uncertain. The CDR3 runs 16 residues. Trimming took 0 bases from V and 1 from J, leaving 12 bases between them. The germline gives CDR1 SGHRS, CDR2 YFSETQ. The CDR3 reads CASSLGRARGTDTQYF. For the CDR3, the DNA is TGCGCCAGCAGCTTGGGTCGCGCTCGGGGCACAGATACGCAGTATTTT.

V is TRBV7-9 and J is TRBJ1-6; the D is unclear. V was clipped by 5 bases and J by 9 bases, with 14 bases between them. Looked up from germline, CDR1 is SEHNR and CDR2 is FQNEAQ (reference sequence). The CDR3 is 14 amino acids. The CDR3 bases are TGTGCCAGCAGCCGGGGAGGCGCGGGTTCACCCCTCCACTTT. Translating gives CASSRGGAGSPLHF. Together with reference TRBV7-9 and TRBJ1-6, the CDR3 gives the full variable domain: DTGVSQNPRHKITKRGQNVTFRCDPISEHNRLYWYRQTLGQGPEFLTYFQNEAQLEKSRLLSDRFSAERPKGSFSTLEIQRTEQGDSAMYLCASSRGGAGSPLHFGNGTRLTVT.

This chain joins TRBV13 and TRBJ2-1, with TRBD2 as a possible D gene (6 bases). In germline, CDR1 is PRHDT, CDR2 FYEKMQ (reference sequence). Trimming removed 2 bases at V and 7 bases at J, with 12 bases between. This CDR3 spans 14 amino acids. CDR3 amino acids: CASSLMWAGNEQFF. The CDR3 DNA sequence: TGTGCCAGCAGCTTAATGTGGGCGGGGAATGAGCAGTTCTTC. The complete variable domain, with remaining parts taken from reference TRBV13 and TRBJ2-1, reads AAGVIQSPRHLIKEKRETATLKCYPIPRHDTVYWYQQGPGQDPQFLISFYEKMQSDKGSIPDRFSAQQFSDYHSELNMSSLELGDSALYFCASSLMWAGNEQFFGPGTRLTVL.

The CDR3 region is CASSLDAYTYYEQYF. DNA of the CDR3: TGTGCCAGCAGTTTAGATGCCTATACCTACTACGAGCAGTACTTC. This rearrangement joins TRBV28 to TRBJ2-7, with D hard to call. CDR3 size: 15 residues. V gave up 2 bases and J gave up 3 bases, with 14 bases separating them. CDR1 is MDHEN, CDR2 SYDVKM, per germline.

This chain joins TRBV10-3 and TRBJ1-5, with no clear D. Germline V gene sequence: CDR1 ENHRY, CDR2 SYGVKD. Trimming shortened V by 2 bases and J by 5 bases, and 10 bases separated the two germline ends. CDR3 size: 14 residues. The CDR3 spells CAISERGRDQPQHF. CDR3 nucleotides: TGTGCCATCAGTGAGCGGGGAAGGGATCAGCCCCAGCATTTT.

The genes are TRBV27 and TRBJ2-1, with 7 nucleotides matching TRBD1. V shed 5 bases and J 6 bases; nucleotides not matched to a gene: 4. The germline V gene has CDR1 MNHEY and CDR2 SMNVEV (reference sequence). CDR3 length equals 13 residues. CDR3 protein: CASSVDRVNEQFF. In DNA, the CDR3 is TGTGCCAGCAGTGTTGACAGGGTCAATGAGCAGTTCTTC.

This sequence joins TRBV19 and TRBJ2-5; D may be TRBD1 (6 bases). The CDR3 sequence is 13 residues long. In germline, CDR1 is LNHDA, CDR2 SQIVND (reference sequence). Trimming cost V 6 bases and J 5 bases, with 13 bases left between them. The CDR3, as DNA: TGTGCCAGTAGCAAACTTAGGGGGGAGACCCAGTACTTC. It translates to CASSKLRGETQYF.

V gene TRBV25-1 combines with J gene TRBJ1-2, with TRBD1 matching 9 bases. Germline values: CDR1 MGHDK, CDR2 SYGVNS. The length of the CDR3 is 17 residues. V was clipped by 2 bases and J by 1 base; unmatched bases: 8. CDR3 amino acids: CASSEPSGQGFNYGYTF. The CDR3 DNA sequence: TGTGCCAGCAGTGAACCATCGGGACAGGGATTTAACTATGGCTACACCTTC.

V is TRBV15 and J is TRBJ1-2; D remains unclear. The V end was cut by 1 base, the J end by 8 bases, with 11 bases between. The length of the CDR3 is 13 residues. CDR1 LNHNV and CDR2 YYDKDF come from the germline V gene (reference sequence). The CDR3 reads CATSRVLTVGYTF. The CDR3 coding sequence is TGTGCCACCAGCAGAGTGCTGACTGTGGGCTACACCTTC. Filled out from reference TRBV15 and TRBJ1-2, the complete variable domain reads DAMVIQNPRYQVTQFGKPVTLSCSQTLNHNVMYWYQQKSSQAPKLLFHYYDKDFNNEADTPDNFQSRRPNTSFCFLDIRSPGLGDTAMYLCATSRVLTVGYTFGSGTRLTVV.

DNA of the CDR3: TGTGCCAGCAGTTTAAACAGGGCTGGAAACACCATATATTTT. Translating gives CASSLNRAGNTIYF. The V call is TRBV27, the J call TRBJ1-3; D perhaps matches TRBD1 (6 bases). CDR1 MNHEY and CDR2 SMNVEV come from the germline V gene (reference sequence). The V and J ends lost 2 bases and 2 bases respectively, with 7 bases between them. The CDR3 sequence is 14 residues long.

The genes are TRBV5-1 and TRBJ1-5, with 7 bases identical to TRBD1. The CDR3 is 16 residues long. Germline V CDR1 and CDR2: SGHRS, YFSETQ. V lost 4 bases and J lost 2; bases outside the gene matches: 9. The CDR3 sequence: CASSRGGTEGNQPQHF. DNA of the CDR3: TGCGCCAGCAGCCGTGGCGGGACAGAAGGCAATCAGCCCCAGCATTTT.

The V call is TRBV11-3, the J call TRBJ2-3, with D tentatively TRBD1 (5 bases). The CDR3 is 13 amino acids. Germline CDR1 and CDR2: SGHNT and YENEEA. The V end lost 5 bases, the J end lost 8 bases, and 14 bases lay between the germline ends. The CDR3 nucleotides are TGTGCCAGCAGCCCGCTTGGGGCGGTTACGCAGTATTTT. This sequence encodes CASSPLGAVTQYF.

The V call is TRBV5-1, the J call TRBJ1-2; 7 bases are a match to TRBD1. Germline trimming cut 0 bases from V and 7 bases from J; bases unmatched to any gene: 9. The CDR3 sequence is 15 residues long. From germline, CDR1 is SGHRS and CDR2 YFSETQ. The CDR3 loop is CASSLEGQTLIGYTF. Here the CDR3 DNA reads TGCGCCAGCAGCTTGGAGGGACAGACTTTGATTGGCTACACCTTC.

The V and J genes are TRBV6-5 and TRBJ2-2, with D maybe TRBD2 (6 bases). This CDR3 is built from 16 residues. Germline values: CDR1 MNHEY, CDR2 SVGAGI. V was trimmed by 1 base and J by 5 bases, leaving 14 bases between them. Here the CDR3 DNA reads TGTGCCAGCAGTTACTGGCGGGGCCGAAGGACCGGGGAGCTGTTTTTT. Protein: CASSYWRGRRTGELFF.

V usage is TRBV6-5 and J usage is TRBJ1-2, with a weak D call TRBD1 (6 bases). The CDR3 is 12 amino acids. Deletions cut 6 bases from V and 9 bases from J, with 14 bases between. CDR1 is MNHEY and CDR2 is SVGAGI in the germline V gene. The CDR3 DNA follows: TGTGCCAGCAGCTACGGACAGCACAGCTACACCTTC. It translates to CASSYGQHSYTF.